This TCR beta chain originates from a study of cytomegalovirus exposure and HLA in healthy donors. General study findings and limits: Researchers catalogued around 150 TCR beta chains as cytomegalovirus-associated. Cytomegalovirus status, reportedly, was diagnosed with high specificity and sensitivity by the classifier.

A word on this clone: Its specificity is not known. One junction end disagrees with the germline gene, perhaps due to a read error.

CDR1 and CDR2 (germline): SEHNR, FQNEAQ (reference sequence). The CDR3 runs to 16 residues. 60 Vbeta and 13 Jbeta primers were used in PCR. Sequencing used immunoSEQ multiplex PCR; TCRdb keeps in-frame clones, though not all of them. Of 150,000 to 200,000 clones in the sample, over 80% were seen once. The sequenced material came from PBMCs. The chain uses TRBV7-9 and TRBJ2-3; 11 nucleotides line up with TRBD2. The clonotype was recovered from a man aged 35-49 years in good health and CMV-seronegative. The CDR3 here is CSSSRISGGETDTQYF. CDR3 bases: TGTTCCAGCAGCCGAATTAGCGGGGGGGAGACAGATACGCAGTATTTT. Looking up the rest from reference TRBV7-9 and TRBJ2-3 gives the full variable domain: DTGVSQNPRHKITKRGQNVTFRCDPISEHNRLYWYRQTLGQGPEFLTYFQNEAQLEKSRLLSDRFSAERPKGSFSTLEIQRTEQGDSAMYLCSSSRISGGETDTQYFGPGTRLTVL.